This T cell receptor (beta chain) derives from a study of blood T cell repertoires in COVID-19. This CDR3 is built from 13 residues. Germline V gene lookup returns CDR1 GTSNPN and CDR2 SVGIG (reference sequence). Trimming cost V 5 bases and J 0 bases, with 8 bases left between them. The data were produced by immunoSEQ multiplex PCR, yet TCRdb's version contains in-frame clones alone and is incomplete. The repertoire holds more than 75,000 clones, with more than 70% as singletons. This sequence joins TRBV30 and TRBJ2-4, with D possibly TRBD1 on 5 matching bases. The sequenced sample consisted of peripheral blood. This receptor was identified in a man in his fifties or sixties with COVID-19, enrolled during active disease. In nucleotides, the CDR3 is TGTGCCTGGGACAGTCTAGCCAAAAACATTCAGTACTTC. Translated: CAWDSLAKNIQYF.